These 20 T cell receptor beta chains were all obtained from the same sample, sequenced in a study of T cells in Graves' hyperthyroidism and ophthalmopathy. The source material, RNA transcripts, was used to amplify TCR beta CDR3 regions. Using the HTBI primer set, a first-round RT-PCR was run on the TCR CDR3. Via MiXCR, TCRdb re-called the multiplex PCR reads, giving one row per CDR3 protein. This table has roughly 500,000 distinct CDR3 sequences, about 16% appearing once. The sample comprised blood. The receptor source for this set is a woman in her thirties with Graves' ophthalmopathy.

With regard to this clonotype: A read error may be the cause here, since a much bigger clone is one base away. The rearrangement uses TRBV24-1 and TRBJ1-1; no clear D gene. The CDR3 length is 13 residues. Germline V lookup: CDR1 KGHDR, CDR2 SFDVKD. The CDR3 sequence: CATGETKGTEAFF. Here the CDR3 DNA reads TGTGCCACCGGTGAAACGAAGGGCACTGAAGCTTTCTTT.

The chain joins TRBV20-1 to TRBJ2-1; 8 nucleotides align to TRBD2. V gave up 3 bases and J gave up 9 bases; unmatched junction bases: 7. CDR3 size: 13 residues. Per germline, CDR1 DFQATT and CDR2 SNEGSKA (reference sequence). CDR3 sequence: CSASRLAGSEQFF. CDR3 coding DNA: TGCAGTGCTAGTCGGCTAGCGGGCAGTGAGCAGTTCTTC.

Ten or more counts support this clonotype. This rearrangement joins TRBV3-1 to TRBJ2-1; 11 bases fit TRBD2. In germline, CDR1 is LGHDT, CDR2 YNNKEL (reference sequence). This CDR3 has 17 residues. Trimming took 1 base from V and 1 from J; bases not matched to a gene: 3. CDR3 region: CASSQGSGRGSYNEQFF. CDR3 DNA sequence: TGTGCCAGCAGCCAAGGTAGCGGGAGGGGGTCCTACAATGAGCAGTTCTTC.

This clonotype was observed a handful of times. The genes are TRBV5-6 and TRBJ1-5; D remains unclear. The CDR3 totals 16 residues. V was trimmed by 3 bases and J by 1 base, leaving 14 bases between them. Germline V CDR1 and CDR2: SGHDT, YYEEEE. This CDR3 is CASSSFGDLSNQPQHF. CDR3 sequence (DNA): TGTGCCAGCAGCTCATTCGGGGATTTGAGCAATCAGCCCCAGCATTTT.

The CDR3 loop reads CAISAFTGSNYGYTF. The CDR3 DNA follows: TGTGCCATCAGTGCATTTACAGGTTCTAACTATGGCTACACCTTC. The chain employs TRBV10-3 and TRBJ1-2, with D perhaps matching TRBD1 (5 bases). The ends were cut back, 4 bases at V and 0 bases at J, with 12 bases in the middle. The CDR3 spans 15 residues. CDR1 is ENHRY, CDR2 SYGVKD, per germline.

The rearrangement links TRBV10-1 to TRBJ2-3; D not resolved. Trimming removed 5 bases from V and 1 base from J, with 13 bases in between. Per germline, CDR1 WNHNN and CDR2 SYGVQD (reference sequence). The CDR3 runs 15 residues. DNA for the CDR3: TGCGCCAGCAGTTTAGGTTTCACAGGCACAGATACGCAGTATTTT. Its translation: CASSLGFTGTDTQYF.

The rearrangement uses TRBV4-1 and TRBJ2-7, with TRBD2 matching 8 bases. The CDR3 loop spans 16 amino acids. Germline V gene sequence: CDR1 MGHRA, CDR2 YSYEKL. The junction had 16 bases not matched to a gene; V was cut back by 3 bases and J by 9 bases. CDR3 residues: CASSHPAGGGYEGQYF. For the CDR3, the DNA is TGCGCCAGCAGCCATCCCGCGGGAGGAGGGTACGAAGGGCAGTACTTC.

This clonotype was counted ten times or more. The chain uses TRBV12-5 and TRBJ2-7, with D perhaps matching TRBD1 (6 bases). There are 15 residues in the CDR3. CDR1 LGHNT and CDR2 FRNRAP come from the germline V gene. V was trimmed by 9 bases and J by 2 bases, leaving 20 bases between them. In DNA, the CDR3 is TGTGCTAGCAATTCGGGACACCGAGGACCCTACGAGCAGTACTTC. This translates into CASNSGHRGPYEQYF.

The chain links TRBV20-1 to TRBJ2-2, with D hard to call. V was cut by 8 bases and J by 7 bases, with 14 bases left in between. Germline CDR1 DFQATT, CDR2 SNEGSKA (reference sequence). The CDR3 length is 12 residues. This CDR3 is CSTTTPGGELFF. The CDR3, as DNA: TGCAGTACAACTACCCCCGGCGGGGAGCTGTTTTTT.

This clonotype was recorded many times. The V and J genes are TRBV12-3 or TRBV12-4 and TRBJ2-1; no definite D call. The CDR3 loop spans 15 amino acids. V lost 5 bases and J 5 bases, leaving 16 bases between the germline ends. This chain's CDR3 is CASSPRHYQNNEQFF. CDR3 nucleotide sequence: TGTGCCAGCAGTCCCCGACATTATCAGAACAATGAGCAGTTCTTC.

In regard to this clonotype: This may stem from a read error, because a much larger clone lies one nucleotide away. This rearrangement joins TRBV27 to TRBJ1-5; 7 bases match TRBD1. The CDR3 totals 14 residues. The germline V gene has CDR1 MNHEY and CDR2 SMNVEV (reference sequence). This CDR3 reads CAGSSDRLNQPQHF. CDR3 coding DNA: TGTGCCGGCAGCTCGGACAGGCTCAATCAGCCCCAGCATTTT.

This clonotype occurred many times. This rearrangement joins TRBV12-3 or TRBV12-4 to TRBJ2-5; 11 nucleotides match TRBD2. Trimming took 8 bases from V and 7 from J; bases not matched to a gene: 12. This CDR3 has 15 residues. CDR3 protein: CASGLAGGPRGTQYF. The CDR3 DNA reads as TGTGCCAGCGGTCTAGCGGGAGGACCGAGGGGGACCCAGTACTTC.

This clonotype was found a few times. The V gene is TRBV12-3 or TRBV12-4, the J gene TRBJ2-7; D unclear. Trimming left V 6 bases short and J 3 bases short, with 12 bases between. There are 13 residues in the CDR3. Here the CDR3 DNA reads TGTGCCAGCAGCCCTGCCCCGTACTACGAGCAGTACTTC. It specifies CASSPAPYYEQYF.

This clonotype was counted ten times or more. The chain uses TRBV28 and TRBJ2-6; possibly TRBD1 for D (5 bases). The germline CDR1 and CDR2 sequences are MDHEN and SYDVKM. Trimming removed 5 bases at V and 7 bases at J, with 18 bases between. This CDR3 is 16 amino acids long. DNA of the CDR3: TGTGCCAGCAGTCCCTACTCAGGGTCCAACGCCAACGTCCTGACTTTC. Translating it yields CASSPYSGSNANVLTF.

This chain uses TRBV6-6 with TRBJ2-3; D not resolved. The CDR3 totals 15 residues. Germline lookup yields CDR1 MNHNY and CDR2 SVGAGI (reference sequence). Trimming pared 2 bases from V and 3 bases from J, leaving 12 bases between. In nucleotides, the CDR3 is TGTGCCAGCAGTTACGACTCGTTTGGGACAGATACGCAGTATTTT. Translating gives CASSYDSFGTDTQYF.

This clonotype was observed a few times. The chain has TRBV20-1 and TRBJ1-1; D is undetermined. CDR1 is DFQATT and CDR2 is SNEGSKA in the germline V gene (reference sequence). The ends were cut back, 3 bases at V and 0 bases at J, with 14 bases in the middle. The CDR3 covers 15 residues. In DNA form, the CDR3 reads TGCAGTGCTAGTGACTCTCAAGGAATGAACACTGAAGCTTTCTTT. Translation: CSASDSQGMNTEAFF.

The sample holds many counts of this clonotype. The genes are TRBV20-1 and TRBJ2-7; D is possibly TRBD2 (5 bases). Germline V gene data show CDR1 as DFQATT and CDR2 as SNEGSKA (reference sequence). This CDR3 is 15 amino acids long. V lost 0 bases and J lost 3, with 15 bases in between. This CDR3 is CSARDLGDVRYEQYF. CDR3 nucleotides: TGCAGTGCTAGAGATTTGGGAGACGTACGCTACGAGCAGTACTTC.

This chain uses TRBV20-1 with TRBJ2-5; TRBD2 matches at 7 bases. The CDR3 extends over 15 amino acids. Trimming took 5 bases from V and 1 from J; bases not matched to a gene: 10. The germline CDR1 and CDR2 sequences are DFQATT and SNEGSKA (reference sequence). CDR3 loop: CSASTRGSPQETQYF. The CDR3 nucleotides read TGCAGTGCTTCCACGCGGGGGAGCCCCCAAGAGACCCAGTACTTC.

This clonotype has a count of ten or more. The gene calls are TRBV5-6 and TRBJ1-4; weak D call: TRBD1 (6 bases). With 4 bases removed from V and 8 bases from J, the gap between germline ends came to 18 bases. This CDR3 spans 15 amino acids. Germline loops: CDR1 SGHDT, CDR2 YYEEEE. CDR3 DNA sequence: TGTGCCAGCAGCCGAGGGGCAGGGGCTGGGGAAAAACTGTTTTTT. Translation: CASSRGAGAGEKLFF.

At least ten counts were recorded for this clonotype. The chain carries TRBV30 and TRBJ2-1, with D unclear. The CDR3 covers 16 residues. Trimming took 6 bases from V and 3 from J, leaving 21 bases between them. Germline-derived CDR1 and CDR2 are GTSNPN and SVGIG (reference sequence). For the CDR3, the DNA is TGTGCCTGTCTGCCGGCCAGAGAGAGGATCTACAATGAGCAGTTCTTC. It specifies CACLPARERIYNEQFF.